Listed below are T cell receptor beta chains from one sample, sequenced in a study of T cells after yellow fever vaccination. TCRdb re-analysed the 5' RACE reads in MiXCR, keeping a single row per CDR3 protein. In the table there are approximately 260,000 distinct CDR3 sequences, around 4.9% of which are singletons. The starting material was CD4+ T cells sorted from PBMCs, obtained on the day of the yellow fever booster vaccination. The receptors here all came from a man aged 18 to 30 who received the YFV17D yellow fever vaccine. Each CDR3 is given with its conserved first and last residue.

cdr3_length j_call v_call cdr3_aa
13 TRBJ2-3 TRBV12-3/TRBV12-4 CASRQGLTDTQYF
15 TRBJ1-3 TRBV7-2 CASSSSGSRGNTIYF
16 TRBJ1-1 TRBV5-1 CASSFLTGRMNTEAFF
15 TRBJ1-1 TRBV4-3 CASSHADRGNTEAFF
10 TRBJ1-1 TRBV14 CASSPSQAFF
16 TRBJ2-1 TRBV5-1 CASSLRLAGGHNEQFF
14 TRBJ2-5 TRBV5-1 CASSLISVQETQYF
11 TRBJ1-2 TRBV20-1 CSAGPWGGYTF
15 TRBJ2-3 TRBV12-3/TRBV12-4 CALRRGTGTTDTQYF
16 TRBJ2-3 TRBV5-6 CASSSPGLLLADTQYF
15 TRBJ2-1 TRBV7-3 CASSPDLSEYNEQFF
16 TRBJ2-5 TRBV5-1 CASSLGQASLQETQYF
11 TRBJ2-5 TRBV2 CASSGQETQYF
12 TRBJ2-7 TRBV5-1 CASASGSYEQYF
12 TRBJ2-1 TRBV30 CAWSGGGGEQFF
16 TRBJ2-4 TRBV4-1 CASSQDEDRGLGIQYF
11 TRBJ1-1 TRBV28 CASSLHTEAFF
12 TRBJ1-1 TRBV10-1 CASSTGGTEAFF
12 TRBJ2-5 TRBV20-1 CSARVLGGTQYF
13 TRBJ2-3 TRBV6-4 CASSPASSNTQYF
14 TRBJ2-7 TRBV27 CASSLGDNSSGQYF
14 TRBJ2-7 TRBV3-1 CASSNRDRGHEQYF
15 TRBJ2-3 TRBV5-4 CASSPRDREADTQYF
14 TRBJ2-5 TRBV28 CASTPPRGWETQYF
15 TRBJ1-6 TRBV15 CATSRHRGADSPLHF
13 TRBJ1-4 TRBV7-2 CASSLEVWSYLFF
15 TRBJ2-1 TRBV9 CASSAPGGGVNEQFF
15 TRBJ1-4 TRBV15 CATSREGRQGGKLFF
13 TRBJ1-1 TRBV19 CASSILTPTEAFF
16 TRBJ1-3 TRBV7-9 CASSFDRVLSGNTIYF
14 TRBJ1-6 TRBV12-3/TRBV12-4 CASSLDRRDSPLHF
14 TRBJ1-1 TRBV5-1 CASSLPGSYTEAFF
14 TRBJ1-1 TRBV4-3 CASSQRGLGTEAFF
14 TRBJ1-1 TRBV3-1 CASSRVRADTEAFF
16 TRBJ2-5 TRBV5-1 CASSKAGTGAEETQYF
16 TRBJ2-7 TRBV20-1 CSARDRRQDVSYEQYF
13 TRBJ1-1 TRBV5-6 CASETDMNTEAFF
15 TRBJ1-5 TRBV7-2 CASSLVGGQNQPQHF
12 TRBJ2-2 TRBV12-3/TRBV12-4 CASSLFGGELFF
17 TRBJ2-2 TRBV7-2 CASSLVDLVVATGELFF
13 TRBJ1-4 TRBV3-1 CASSLGWSEKLFF
15 TRBJ1-2 TRBV15 CATSTGGGNNYGYTF
14 TRBJ1-2 TRBV4-3 CASSQDRQSYGYTF
18 TRBJ2-5 TRBV7-2 CASSSGPSGGPVQETQYF
13 TRBJ1-1 TRBV7-2 CASSLVEATEAFF
18 TRBJ2-3 TRBV7-2 CASSTGLAGGRLTDTQYF